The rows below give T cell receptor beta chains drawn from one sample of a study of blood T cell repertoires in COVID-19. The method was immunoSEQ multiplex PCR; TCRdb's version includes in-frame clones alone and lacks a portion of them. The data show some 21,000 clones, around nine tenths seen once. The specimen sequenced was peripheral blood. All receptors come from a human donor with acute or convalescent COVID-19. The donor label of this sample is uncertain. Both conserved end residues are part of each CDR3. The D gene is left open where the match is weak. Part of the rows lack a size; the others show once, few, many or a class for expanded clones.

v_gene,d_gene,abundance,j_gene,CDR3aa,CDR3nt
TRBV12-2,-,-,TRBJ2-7,CASRCRGASGNEQYF,TGTGCAAGTCGCTGCCGGGGGGCTAGCGGGAACGAGCAGTACTTC
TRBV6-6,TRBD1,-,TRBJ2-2,CASSYDRANTGELFF,TGTGCCAGCAGTTACGACAGGGCGAACACCGGGGAGCTGTTTTTT
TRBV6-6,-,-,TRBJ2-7,CASSPAEPRQYF,TGTGCCAGCAGCCCAGCGGAGCCACGGCAGTACTTC
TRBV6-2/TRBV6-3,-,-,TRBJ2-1,CASSYIPRGIYNEQFF,TGTGCCAGCAGTTACATCCCCAGGGGAATCTACAATGAGCAGTTCTTC
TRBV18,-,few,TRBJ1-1,CASSPRQEAFF,TGTGCCAGCTCACCACGACAAGAAGCTTTCTTT
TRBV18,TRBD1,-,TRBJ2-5,CASSPRDRAQETQYF,TGTGCCAGCTCACCCCGAGACAGGGCCCAAGAGACCCAGTACTTC
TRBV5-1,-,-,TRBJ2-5,CASSLSGTSEETQYF,TGCGCCAGCAGCTTGTCCGGGACATCAGAAGAGACCCAGTACTTC
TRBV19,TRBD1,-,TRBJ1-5,CASSFRQGGPQDQHF,TGTGCCAGTAGTTTTCGACAGGGAGGACCTCAGGACCAGCATTTT
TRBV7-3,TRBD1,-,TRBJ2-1,CASSYLPYRPGTGGNEQFF,TGTGCCAGCAGCTACTTACCGTATCGCCCCGGGACAGGGGGCAATGAGCAGTTCTTC
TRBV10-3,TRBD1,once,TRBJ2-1,CAISETGQGGNEQFF,TGTGCCATCAGTGAAACGGGACAGGGGGGAAATGAGCAGTTCTTC
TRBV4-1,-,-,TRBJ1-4,CASSSQAPTNEKLFF,TGCGCCAGCAGTTCGCAGGCCCCAACTAATGAAAAACTGTTTTTT
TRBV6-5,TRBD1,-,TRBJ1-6,CASKGTGGPNSPLHF,TGTGCCAGCAAAGGGACAGGGGGTCCTAATTCACCCCTCCACTTT
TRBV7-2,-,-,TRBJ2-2,CASSLAGGQSIGELFF,TGTGCCAGCAGCTTAGCGGGGGGGCAATCGATCGGGGAGCTGTTTTTT
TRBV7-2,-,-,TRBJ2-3,CASNLAAPLKPSTDTQYF,TGTGCCAGCAACTTAGCGGCACCATTAAAACCGTCTACAGATACGCAGTATTTT
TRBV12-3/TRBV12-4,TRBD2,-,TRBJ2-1,CASSHRVAGGEFF,TGTGCCAGCAGCCATCGGGTAGCGGGGGGGGAGTTCTTC
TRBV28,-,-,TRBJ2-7,CASSLTGAAYEQYF,TGTGCCAGCAGTTTAACGGGAGCGGCCTACGAGCAGTACTTC
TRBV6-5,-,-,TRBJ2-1,CASSYQKPPSYNEQFF,TGTGCCAGCAGTTACCAAAAGCCCCCCTCCTACAATGAGCAGTTCTTC
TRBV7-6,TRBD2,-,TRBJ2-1,CASSSLSGGAGFF,TGTGCCAGCAGCTCCCTCAGCGGGGGGGCCGGGTTCTTC
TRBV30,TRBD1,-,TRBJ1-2,CACATGNYGYTF,TGTGCCTGCGCGACAGGGAACTATGGCTACACCTTC
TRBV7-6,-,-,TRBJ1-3,CASSLALTGSGNTIYF,TGTGCCAGCAGCTTAGCGCTGACAGGCTCTGGAAACACCATATATTTT
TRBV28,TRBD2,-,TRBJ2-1,CASSLTGTSGNEQFF,TGTGCCAGCAGTCTAACCGGGACTAGCGGGAATGAGCAGTTCTTC
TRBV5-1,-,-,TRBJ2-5,CASSFSTTQETQYF,TGCGCCAGCAGCTTTTCGACTACCCAAGAGACCCAGTACTTC
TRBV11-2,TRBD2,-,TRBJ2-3,CASSVPSGTSTDTQYF,TGTGCCAGCAGCGTTCCTAGCGGGACGAGCACAGATACGCAGTATTTT
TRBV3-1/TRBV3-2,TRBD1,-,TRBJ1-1,CASSLRRDRANTEAFF,TGTGCCAGCAGCCTCCGAAGGGACAGGGCGAACACTGAAGCTTTCTTT
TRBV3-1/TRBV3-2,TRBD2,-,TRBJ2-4,CASSGGEEIQYF,TGTGCCAGCAGCGGGGGGGAGGAGATTCAGTACTTC
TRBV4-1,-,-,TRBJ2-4,CASSQDGAEDIQYF,TGCGCCAGCAGCCAAGATGGGGCAGAGGACATTCAGTACTTC
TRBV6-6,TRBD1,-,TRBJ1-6,CASSPGQGVSSYNSPLHF,TGTGCCAGCAGTCCGGGACAGGGCGTAAGCTCCTATAATTCACCCCTCCACTTT
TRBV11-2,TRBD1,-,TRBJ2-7,CASSSARTGREQYF,TGTGCCAGCAGCTCCGCCCGGACAGGGAGGGAGCAGTACTTC
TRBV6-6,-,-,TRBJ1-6,CASSYQEGNSPLHF,TGTGCCAGCAGTTACCAGGAGGGGAATTCACCCCTCCACTTT
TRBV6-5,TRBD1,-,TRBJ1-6,CASRKDRGTFSPLHF,TGTGCCAGCAGGAAGGACAGGGGAACTTTCTCACCCCTCCACTTT
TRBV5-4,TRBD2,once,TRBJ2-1,CASSLVGLAGADEQFF,TGTGCCAGCAGCTTGGTCGGACTAGCGGGAGCGGATGAGCAGTTCTTC
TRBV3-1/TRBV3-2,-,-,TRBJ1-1,CASSQGLQGIGTEAFF,TGTGCCAGCAGCCAAGGACTCCAGGGGATAGGCACTGAAGCTTTCTTT
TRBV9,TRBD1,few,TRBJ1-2,CASSVGTQGAGYGYTF,TGTGCCAGCAGCGTAGGGACACAGGGGGCCGGCTATGGCTACACCTTC
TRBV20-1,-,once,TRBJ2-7,CSASRGYEQYF,TGCAGTGCTAGCAGGGGCTACGAGCAGTACTTC
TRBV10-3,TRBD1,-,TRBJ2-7,CAIRRGQDGGDYEQYF,TGTGCCATCAGGAGAGGACAGGACGGAGGAGACTACGAGCAGTACTTC
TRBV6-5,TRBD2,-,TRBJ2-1,CASRTSGRVNEQFF,TGTGCCAGCAGGACTAGCGGGAGGGTAAATGAGCAGTTCTTC
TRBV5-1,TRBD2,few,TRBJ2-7,CASSLEGLAGGPGEQYF,TGCGCCAGCAGCTTGGAAGGACTAGCGGGAGGGCCGGGGGAGCAGTACTTC
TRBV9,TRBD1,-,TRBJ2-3,CASTGTGTSTDTQYF,TGTGCCAGCACGGGGACAGGAACTAGCACAGATACGCAGTATTTT
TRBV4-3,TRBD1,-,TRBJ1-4,CASSQGQGNEKLFF,TGCGCCAGCAGCCAGGGACAGGGTAATGAAAAACTGTTTTTT
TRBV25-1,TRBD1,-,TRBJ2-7,CASSDGAGTGRVEQYF,TGTGCCAGCAGTGATGGGGCCGGGACAGGGAGGGTCGAGCAGTACTTC
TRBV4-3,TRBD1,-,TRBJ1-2,CASSQDAAGTGYGYTF,TGCGCCAGCAGCCAAGATGCGGCCGGGACAGGGTATGGCTACACCTTC
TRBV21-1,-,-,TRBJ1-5,CASNQEDRTNDHSNQPQHF,TGTGCCAGCAACCAAGAAGACAGGACCAATGACCACAGCAATCAGCCCCAGCATTTT
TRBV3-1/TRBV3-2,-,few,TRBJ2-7,CASSQGTAFKPEGDEQYF,TGTGCCAGCAGCCAAGGGACCGCCTTTAAGCCAGAGGGTGACGAGCAGTACTTC
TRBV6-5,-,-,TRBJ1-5,CASSLTQGGNQPQHF,TGTGCCAGCAGTTTAACCCAGGGCGGCAATCAGCCCCAGCATTTT
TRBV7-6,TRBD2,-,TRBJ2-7,CASSSWTSGSYEQYF,TGTGCCAGCAGCTCGTGGACTAGCGGGAGTTACGAGCAGTACTTC
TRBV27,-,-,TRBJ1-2,CASSLNRAYGYTF,TGTGCCAGCAGTTTAAACAGGGCTTATGGCTACACCTTC
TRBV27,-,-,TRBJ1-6,CASSLYPGDNSPLHF,TGTGCCAGCAGTTTGTACCCCGGAGATAATTCACCCCTCCACTTT
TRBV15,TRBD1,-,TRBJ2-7,CATSRTGVRYEQYF,TGTGCCACCAGCAGAACAGGGGTTCGCTACGAGCAGTACTTC
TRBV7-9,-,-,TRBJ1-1,CASSLPGTPNTEAFF,TGTGCCAGCAGCTTGCCCGGGACACCGAATACTGAAGCTTTCTTT
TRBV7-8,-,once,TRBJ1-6,CASSLGPNSPLHF,TGTGCCAGCAGCTTAGGGCCCAATTCACCCCTCCACTTT
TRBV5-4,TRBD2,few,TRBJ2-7,CASSLAGGAYEQYF,TGTGCCAGCAGCTTGGCCGGGGGGGCCTACGAGCAGTACTTC
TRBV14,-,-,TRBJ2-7,CASSQEQGHYEQYF,TGTGCCAGCAGCCAAGAACAGGGTCACTACGAGCAGTACTTC
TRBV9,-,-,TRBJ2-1,CASSGGRTAGRDEQFF,TGTGCCAGCAGCGGCGGGCGGACCGCGGGACGGGATGAGCAGTTCTTC
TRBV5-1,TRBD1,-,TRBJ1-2,CASSFRATGDGYTF,TGCGCCAGCAGCTTTCGGGCCACAGGGGATGGCTACACCTTC
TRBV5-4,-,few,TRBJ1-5,CASSLAGQNQPQHF,TGTGCCAGCAGCCTCGCGGGGCAGAATCAGCCCCAGCATTTT
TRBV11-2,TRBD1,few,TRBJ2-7,CASSSGMTGASSYEQYF,TGTGCCAGCAGCTCTGGAATGACAGGGGCAAGCTCCTACGAGCAGTACTTC